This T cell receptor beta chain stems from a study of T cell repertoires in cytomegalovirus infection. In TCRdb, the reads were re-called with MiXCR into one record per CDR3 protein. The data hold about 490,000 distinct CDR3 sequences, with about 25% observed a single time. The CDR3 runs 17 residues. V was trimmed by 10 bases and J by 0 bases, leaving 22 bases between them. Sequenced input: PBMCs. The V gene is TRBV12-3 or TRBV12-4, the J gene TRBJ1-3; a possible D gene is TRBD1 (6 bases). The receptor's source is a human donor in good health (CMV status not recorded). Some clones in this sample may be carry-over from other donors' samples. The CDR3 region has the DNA TGTGCCATATCCCGGGACACGGATTTCTACTCTGGAAACACCATATATTTT. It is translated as CAISRDTDFYSGNTIYF.